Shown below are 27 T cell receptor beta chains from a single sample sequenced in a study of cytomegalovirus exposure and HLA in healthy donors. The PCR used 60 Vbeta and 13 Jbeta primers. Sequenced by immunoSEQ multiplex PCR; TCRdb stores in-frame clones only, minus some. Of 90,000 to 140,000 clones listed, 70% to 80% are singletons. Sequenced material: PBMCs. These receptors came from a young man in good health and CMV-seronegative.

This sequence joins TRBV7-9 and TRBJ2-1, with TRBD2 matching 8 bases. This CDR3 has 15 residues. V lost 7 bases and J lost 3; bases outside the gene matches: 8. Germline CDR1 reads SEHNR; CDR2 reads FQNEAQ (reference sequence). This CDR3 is CASTKEGTSYNEQFF. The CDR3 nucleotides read TGTGCCAGCACCAAAGAGGGGACTAGCTACAATGAGCAGTTCTTC.

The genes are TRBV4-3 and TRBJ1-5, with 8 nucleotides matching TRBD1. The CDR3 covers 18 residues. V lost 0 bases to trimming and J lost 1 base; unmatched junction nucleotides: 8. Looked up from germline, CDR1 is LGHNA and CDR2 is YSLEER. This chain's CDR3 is CASSQDRPSGGSNQPQHF. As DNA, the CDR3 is TGCGCCAGCAGCCAAGATAGGCCATCAGGGGGCAGCAATCAGCCCCAGCATTTT.

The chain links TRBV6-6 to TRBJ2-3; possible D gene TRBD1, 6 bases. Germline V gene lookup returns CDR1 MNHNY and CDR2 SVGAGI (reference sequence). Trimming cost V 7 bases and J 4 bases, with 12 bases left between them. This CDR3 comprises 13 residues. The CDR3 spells CASTSRGADTQYF. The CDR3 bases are TGTGCCAGCACGTCCAGGGGCGCAGATACGCAGTATTTT.

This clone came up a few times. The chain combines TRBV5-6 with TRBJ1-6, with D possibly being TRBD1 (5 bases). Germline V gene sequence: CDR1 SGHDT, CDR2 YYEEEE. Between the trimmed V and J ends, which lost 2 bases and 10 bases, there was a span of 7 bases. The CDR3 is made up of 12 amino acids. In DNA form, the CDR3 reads TGTGCCAGCAGCTTCAGGGTATCACCCCTCCACTTT. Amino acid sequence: CASSFRVSPLHF.

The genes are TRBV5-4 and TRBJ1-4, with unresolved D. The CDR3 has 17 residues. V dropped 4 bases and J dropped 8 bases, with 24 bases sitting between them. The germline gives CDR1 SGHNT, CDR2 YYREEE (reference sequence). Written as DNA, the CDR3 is TGTGCCAGCAGCCCCAACCCCATTGGGAGGGTGGGGGAAAAACTGTTTTTT. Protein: CASSPNPIGRVGEKLFF.

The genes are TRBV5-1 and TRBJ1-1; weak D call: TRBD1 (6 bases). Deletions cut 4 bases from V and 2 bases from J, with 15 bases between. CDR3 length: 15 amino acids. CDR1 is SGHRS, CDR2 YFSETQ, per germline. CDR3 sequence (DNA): TGCGCCAGCAGCCGAAACCGGGACACCAACACTGAAGCTTTCTTT. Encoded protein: CASSRNRDTNTEAFF.

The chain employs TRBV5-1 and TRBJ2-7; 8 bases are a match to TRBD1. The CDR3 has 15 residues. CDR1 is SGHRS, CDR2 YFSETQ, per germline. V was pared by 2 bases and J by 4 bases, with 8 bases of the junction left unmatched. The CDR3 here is CASSFSQGAVYEQYF. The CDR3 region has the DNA TGCGCCAGCAGCTTTAGCCAGGGGGCTGTTTACGAGCAGTACTTC.

The CDR3 is CASSLLGGGTDTQYF. CDR3 DNA sequence: TGTGCCAGCAGCTTACTAGGAGGTGGCACAGATACGCAGTATTTT. The V call is TRBV7-3, the J call TRBJ2-3; possibly TRBD2 for D (5 bases). Germline V gives CDR1 SGHTA, CDR2 FQGTGA. There are 15 residues in the CDR3. V lost 2 bases and J lost 1, with 10 bases in between.

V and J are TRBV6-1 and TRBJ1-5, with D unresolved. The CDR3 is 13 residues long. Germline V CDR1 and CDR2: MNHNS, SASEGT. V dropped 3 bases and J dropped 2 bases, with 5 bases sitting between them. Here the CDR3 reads CASSDGGNQPQHF. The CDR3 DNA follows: TGTGCCAGCAGTGATGGAGGCAATCAGCCCCAGCATTTT.

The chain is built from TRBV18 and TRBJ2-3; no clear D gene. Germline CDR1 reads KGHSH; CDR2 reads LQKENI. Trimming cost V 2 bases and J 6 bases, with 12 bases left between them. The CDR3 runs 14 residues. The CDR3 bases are TGTGCCAGCTCACCATCAGGCCCCAGGGATACGCAGTATTTT. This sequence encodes CASSPSGPRDTQYF.

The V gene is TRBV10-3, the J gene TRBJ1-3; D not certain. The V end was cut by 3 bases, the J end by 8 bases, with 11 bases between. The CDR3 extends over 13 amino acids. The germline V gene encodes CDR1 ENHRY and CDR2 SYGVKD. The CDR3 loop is CAISDRILDTIYF. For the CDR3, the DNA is TGTGCCATCAGTGACAGGATATTGGACACCATATATTTT.

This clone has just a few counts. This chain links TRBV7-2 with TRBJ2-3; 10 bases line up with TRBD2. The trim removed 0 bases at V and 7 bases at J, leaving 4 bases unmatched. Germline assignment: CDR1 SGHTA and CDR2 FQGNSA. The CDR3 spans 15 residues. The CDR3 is CASSLALLAGNTQYF. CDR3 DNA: TGTGCCAGCAGCTTAGCGCTACTAGCGGGGAATACGCAGTATTTT.

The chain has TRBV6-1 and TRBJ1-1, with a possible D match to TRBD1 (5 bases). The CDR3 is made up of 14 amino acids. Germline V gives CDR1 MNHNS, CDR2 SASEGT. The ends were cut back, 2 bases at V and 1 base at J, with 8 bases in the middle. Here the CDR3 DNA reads TGTGCCAGCAGTGAACTGGGGGGGAACACTGAAGCTTTCTTT. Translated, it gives CASSELGGNTEAFF.

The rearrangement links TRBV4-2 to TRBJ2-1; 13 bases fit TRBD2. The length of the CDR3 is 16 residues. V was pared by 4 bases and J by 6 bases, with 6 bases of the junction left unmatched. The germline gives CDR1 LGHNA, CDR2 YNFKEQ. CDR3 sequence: CASSRRTSGSVNEQFF. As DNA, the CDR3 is TGTGCCAGCAGCCGCAGGACTAGCGGGAGTGTCAATGAGCAGTTCTTC.

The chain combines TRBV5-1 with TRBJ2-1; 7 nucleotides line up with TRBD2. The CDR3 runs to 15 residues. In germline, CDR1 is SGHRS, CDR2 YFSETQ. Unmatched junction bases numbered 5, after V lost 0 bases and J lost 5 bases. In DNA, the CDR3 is TGCGCCAGCAGCTTGGAACGGCGGGGGAACAATGAGCAGTTCTTC. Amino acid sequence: CASSLERRGNNEQFF. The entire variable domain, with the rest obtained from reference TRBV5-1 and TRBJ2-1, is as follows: KAGVTQTPRYLIKTRGQQVTLSCSPISGHRSVSWYQQTPGQGLQFLFEYFSETQRNKGNFPGRFSGRQFSNSRSEMNVSTLELGDSALYLCASSLERRGNNEQFFGPGTRLTVL.

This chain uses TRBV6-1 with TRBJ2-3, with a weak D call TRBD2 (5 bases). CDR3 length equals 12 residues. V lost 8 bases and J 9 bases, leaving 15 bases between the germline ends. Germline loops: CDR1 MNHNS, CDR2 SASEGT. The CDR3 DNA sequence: TGTGCCAGCGCCTTTACTAGTGGAACGCAGTATTTT. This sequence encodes CASAFTSGTQYF.

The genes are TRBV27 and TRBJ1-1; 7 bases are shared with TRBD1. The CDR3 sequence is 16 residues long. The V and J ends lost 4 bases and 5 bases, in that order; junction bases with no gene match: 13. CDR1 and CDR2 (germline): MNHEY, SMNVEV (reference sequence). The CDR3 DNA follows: TGTGCCAGCAGTTCCCAAACTGGGACAGTTTTAACTGAAGCTTTCTTT. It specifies CASSSQTGTVLTEAFF.

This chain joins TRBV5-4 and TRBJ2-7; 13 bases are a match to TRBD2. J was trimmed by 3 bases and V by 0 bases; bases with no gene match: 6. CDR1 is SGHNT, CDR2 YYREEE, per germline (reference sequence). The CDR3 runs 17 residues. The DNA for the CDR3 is TGTGCCAGCAGCTTGGGGGGGACTAGCGGGACCCTCTACGAGCAGTACTTC. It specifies CASSLGGTSGTLYEQYF. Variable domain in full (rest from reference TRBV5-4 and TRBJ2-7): ETGVTQSPTHLIKTRGQQVTLRCSSQSGHNTVSWYQQALGQGPQFIFQYYREEENGRGNFPPRFSGLQFPNYSSELNVNALELDDSALYLCASSLGGTSGTLYEQYFGPGTRLTVT.

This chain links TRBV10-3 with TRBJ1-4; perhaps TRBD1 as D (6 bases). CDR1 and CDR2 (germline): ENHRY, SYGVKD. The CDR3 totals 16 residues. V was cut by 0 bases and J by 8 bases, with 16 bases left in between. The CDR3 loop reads CAISESHGSQGEKLFF. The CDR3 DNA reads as TGTGCCATCAGTGAGTCGCATGGCAGCCAGGGGGAAAAACTGTTTTTT.

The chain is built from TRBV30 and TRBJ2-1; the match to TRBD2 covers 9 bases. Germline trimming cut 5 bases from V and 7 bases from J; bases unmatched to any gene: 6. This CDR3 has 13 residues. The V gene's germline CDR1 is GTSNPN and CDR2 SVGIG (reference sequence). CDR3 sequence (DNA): TGTGCCTGGGACCCTAGCGGGGAGAATGAGCAGTTCTTC. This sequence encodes CAWDPSGENEQFF.

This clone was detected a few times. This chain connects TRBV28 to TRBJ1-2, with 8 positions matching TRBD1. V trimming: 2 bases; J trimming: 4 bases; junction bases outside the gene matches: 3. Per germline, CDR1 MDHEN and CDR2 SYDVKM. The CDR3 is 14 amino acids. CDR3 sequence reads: CASSLAGGLYGYTF. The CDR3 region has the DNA TGTGCCAGCAGTTTAGCAGGGGGCCTCTATGGCTACACCTTC.

The CDR3 reads CAWSTPGESGNYGYTF. CDR3 coding DNA: TGTGCCTGGAGTACACCAGGGGAATCGGGCAACTATGGCTACACCTTC. V is TRBV30 and J is TRBJ1-2; possible D gene TRBD1, 6 bases. Trimming shortened V by 2 bases and J by 2 bases, and 18 bases separated the two germline ends. This CDR3 comprises 16 residues. The germline V gene encodes CDR1 GTSNPN and CDR2 SVGIG (reference sequence).

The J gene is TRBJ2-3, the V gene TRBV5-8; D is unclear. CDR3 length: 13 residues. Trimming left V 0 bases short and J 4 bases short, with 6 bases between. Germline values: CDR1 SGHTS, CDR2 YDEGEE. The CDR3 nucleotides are TGTGCCAGCAGCTTGGGGCGGCCAGATACGCAGTATTTT. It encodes CASSLGRPDTQYF.

The CDR3 nucleotides are TGCGCCAGCAGCTTGGGTCTGGGAGGCGGAGAGACCCAGTACTTC. Its translation is CASSLGLGGGETQYF. This chain connects TRBV5-1 to TRBJ2-5; maybe TRBD2 (6 bases). The V gene lost 0 bases and the J gene lost 4 bases, with 13 bases spanning the gap. This CDR3 is built from 15 residues. Germline CDR1 and CDR2: SGHRS and YFSETQ.

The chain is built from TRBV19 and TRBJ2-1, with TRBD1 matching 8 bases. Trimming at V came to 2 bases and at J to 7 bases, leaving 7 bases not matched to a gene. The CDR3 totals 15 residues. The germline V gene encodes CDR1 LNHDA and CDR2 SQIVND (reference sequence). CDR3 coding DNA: TGTGCCAGTAGTATACAGACAGGGGTTGTTAATGAGCAGTTCTTC. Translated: CASSIQTGVVNEQFF.

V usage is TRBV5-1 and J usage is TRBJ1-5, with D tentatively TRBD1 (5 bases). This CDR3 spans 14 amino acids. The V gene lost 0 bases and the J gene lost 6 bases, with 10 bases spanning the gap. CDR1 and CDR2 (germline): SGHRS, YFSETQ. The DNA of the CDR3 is TGCGCCAGCAGCTTGGCGGGGGTAGGTCAGCCCCAGCATTTT. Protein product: CASSLAGVGQPQHF.

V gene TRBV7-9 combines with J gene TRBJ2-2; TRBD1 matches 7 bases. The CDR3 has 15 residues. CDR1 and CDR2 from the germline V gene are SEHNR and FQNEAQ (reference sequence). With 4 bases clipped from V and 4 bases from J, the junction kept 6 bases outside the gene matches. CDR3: CASSSTGSRTGELFF. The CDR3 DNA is TGTGCCAGCAGCTCGACAGGGTCGCGCACCGGGGAGCTGTTTTTT.